This T cell receptor (beta chain) was identified during a study of post-analysis software for immune sequencing data. Study results and limitations: TRBV5-6, TRBV5-1 and TRBV20-1 belonged to a set of a handful of TRBV segments that were more frequent in patients than controls.

About this clonotype: Its cognate antigen is unknown.

Sequencing libraries made from TCR beta cDNA carried unique molecular identifiers. TCRdb recomputed calls from the PCR reads with MiXCR, one row per CDR3 protein. The data contain about 430,000 distinct CDR3 sequences, approximately 37% of them seen just once; the ten biggest clones take up 7.6%. CDR1 is SGDLS, CDR2 YYNGEE, per germline. The length of the CDR3 is 15 residues. Trimming removed 5 bases at V and 4 bases at J, with 16 bases between. The clonotype was recovered from a girl aged 2-10 years with multiple sclerosis. Specimen: blood. The chain joins TRBV9 to TRBJ2-1; D remains unclear. As DNA, the CDR3 is TGTGCCAGCAGGGCCGGCGCGTCTTCGTACAATGAGCAGTTCTTC. The encoded protein is CASRAGASSYNEQFF.